This TCR beta chain was profiled in a study of blood T cell repertoires in COVID-19. The CDR3 runs to 14 residues. Germline CDR1 MNHNY, CDR2 SVGAGI (reference sequence). The V end lost 5 bases, the J end lost 4 bases, and 12 bases lay between the germline ends. Assay used: immunoSEQ multiplex PCR; TCRdb lists only in-frame clones, some missing. The repertoire holds 270,000 or so clones, with around 90% as singletons. The specimen was peripheral blood. The V call is TRBV6-6, the J call TRBJ1-5; a possible D gene is TRBD1 (6 bases). This TCR was sampled from a woman aged 55-69 years with COVID-19, enrolled during active disease. CDR3: CASSADSPNQPQHF. Written as DNA, the CDR3 is TGTGCCAGCAGTGCGGACAGCCCAAATCAGCCCCAGCATTTT.